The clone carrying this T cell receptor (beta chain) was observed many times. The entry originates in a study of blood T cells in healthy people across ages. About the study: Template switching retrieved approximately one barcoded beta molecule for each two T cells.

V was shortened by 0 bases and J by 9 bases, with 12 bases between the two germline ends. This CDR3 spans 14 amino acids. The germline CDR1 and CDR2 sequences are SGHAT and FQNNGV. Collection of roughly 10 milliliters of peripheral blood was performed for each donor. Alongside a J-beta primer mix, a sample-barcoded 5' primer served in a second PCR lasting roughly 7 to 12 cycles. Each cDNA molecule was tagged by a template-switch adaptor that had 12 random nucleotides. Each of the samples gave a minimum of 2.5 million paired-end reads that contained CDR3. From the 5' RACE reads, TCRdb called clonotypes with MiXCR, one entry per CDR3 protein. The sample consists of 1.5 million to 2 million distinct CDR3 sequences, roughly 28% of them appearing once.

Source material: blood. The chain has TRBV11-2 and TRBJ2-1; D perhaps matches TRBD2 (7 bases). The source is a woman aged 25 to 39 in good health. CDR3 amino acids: CASSLDWGGGEQFF. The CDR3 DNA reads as TGTGCCAGCAGCTTAGATTGGGGGGGCGGTGAGCAGTTCTTC.